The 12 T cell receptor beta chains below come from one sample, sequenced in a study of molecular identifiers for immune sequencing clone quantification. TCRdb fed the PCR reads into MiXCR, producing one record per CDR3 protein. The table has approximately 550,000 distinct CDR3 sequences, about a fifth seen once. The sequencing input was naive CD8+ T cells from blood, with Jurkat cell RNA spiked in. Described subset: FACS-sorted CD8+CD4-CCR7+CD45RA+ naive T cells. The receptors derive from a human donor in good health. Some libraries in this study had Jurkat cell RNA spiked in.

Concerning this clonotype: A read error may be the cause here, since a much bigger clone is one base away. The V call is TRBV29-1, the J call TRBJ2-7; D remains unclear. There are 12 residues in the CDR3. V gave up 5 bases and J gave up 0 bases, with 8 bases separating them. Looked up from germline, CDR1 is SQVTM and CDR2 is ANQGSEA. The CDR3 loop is CSVLQSSYEQYF. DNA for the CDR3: TGCAGCGTTCTGCAGAGCTCCTACGAGCAGTACTTC.

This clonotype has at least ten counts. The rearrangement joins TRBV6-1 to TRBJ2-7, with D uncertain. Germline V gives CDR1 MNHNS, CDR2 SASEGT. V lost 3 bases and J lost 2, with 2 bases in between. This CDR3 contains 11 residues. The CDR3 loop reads CASSDPYEQYF. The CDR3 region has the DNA TGTGCCAGCAGTGATCCCTACGAGCAGTACTTC.

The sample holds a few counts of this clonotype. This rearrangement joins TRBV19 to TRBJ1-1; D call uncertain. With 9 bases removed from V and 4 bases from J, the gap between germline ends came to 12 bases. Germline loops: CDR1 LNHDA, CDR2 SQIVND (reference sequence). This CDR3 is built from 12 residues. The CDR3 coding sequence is TGTGCCAGCAGGCCCGGGAGCACTGAAGCTTTCTTT. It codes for CASRPGSTEAFF.

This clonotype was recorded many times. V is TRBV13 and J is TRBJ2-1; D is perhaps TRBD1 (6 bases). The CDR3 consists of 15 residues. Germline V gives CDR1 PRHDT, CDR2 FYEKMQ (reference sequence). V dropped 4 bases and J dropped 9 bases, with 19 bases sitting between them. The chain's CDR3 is CASSSITGFFGEQFF. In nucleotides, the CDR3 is TGTGCCAGCAGCTCGATTACAGGGTTCTTCGGTGAGCAGTTCTTC.

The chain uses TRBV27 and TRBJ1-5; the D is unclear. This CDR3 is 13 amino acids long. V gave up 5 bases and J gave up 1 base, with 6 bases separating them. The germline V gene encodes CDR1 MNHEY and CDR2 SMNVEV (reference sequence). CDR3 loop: CASSDTSNQPQHF. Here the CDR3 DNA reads TGTGCCAGCAGTGACACCAGCAATCAGCCCCAGCATTTT.

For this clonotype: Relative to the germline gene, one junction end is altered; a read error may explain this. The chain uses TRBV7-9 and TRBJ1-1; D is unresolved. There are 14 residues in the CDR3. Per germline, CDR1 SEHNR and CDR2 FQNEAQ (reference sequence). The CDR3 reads CASSQSGLNAEAFF. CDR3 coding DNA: TGTGCCAGCAGCCAATCAGGTCTGAACGCTGAAGCTTTCTTT.

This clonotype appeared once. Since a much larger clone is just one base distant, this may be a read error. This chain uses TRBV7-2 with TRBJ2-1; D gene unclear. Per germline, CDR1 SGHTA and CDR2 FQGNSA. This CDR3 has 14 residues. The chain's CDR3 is CASGLGVSYNEQFF. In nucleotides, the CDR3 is TGTGCCAGCGGCTTAGGAGTCTCCTACAATGAGCAGTTCTTC.

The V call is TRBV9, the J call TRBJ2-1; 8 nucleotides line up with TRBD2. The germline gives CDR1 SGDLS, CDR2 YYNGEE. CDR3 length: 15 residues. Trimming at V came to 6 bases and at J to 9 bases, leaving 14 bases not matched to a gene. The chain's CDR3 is CASNPSGSVLGEQFF. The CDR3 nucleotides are TGTGCCAGCAACCCCAGCGGGAGTGTCCTCGGTGAGCAGTTCTTC.

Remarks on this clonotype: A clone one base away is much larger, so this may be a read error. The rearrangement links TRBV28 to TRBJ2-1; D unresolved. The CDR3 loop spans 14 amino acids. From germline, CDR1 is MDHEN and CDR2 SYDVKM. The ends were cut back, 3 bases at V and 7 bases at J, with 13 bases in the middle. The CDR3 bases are TGTGCCAGCAGTTTCCACGGCTCGATGAATGAGCAGTTCTTC. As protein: CASSFHGSMNEQFF.

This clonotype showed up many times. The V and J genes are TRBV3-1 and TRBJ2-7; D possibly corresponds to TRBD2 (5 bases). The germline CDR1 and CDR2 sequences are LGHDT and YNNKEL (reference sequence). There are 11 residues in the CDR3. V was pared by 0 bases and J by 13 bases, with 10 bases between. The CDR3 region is CASSQDTRTYF. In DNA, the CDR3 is TGTGCCAGCAGCCAAGATACTCGGACTTACTTC.

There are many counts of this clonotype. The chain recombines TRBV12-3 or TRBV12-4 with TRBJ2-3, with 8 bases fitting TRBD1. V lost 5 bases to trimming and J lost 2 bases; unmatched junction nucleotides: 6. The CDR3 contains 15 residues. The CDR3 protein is CASSLTGVDTDTQYF. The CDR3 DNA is TGTGCCAGCAGTCTGACAGGGGTAGACACAGATACGCAGTATTTT.

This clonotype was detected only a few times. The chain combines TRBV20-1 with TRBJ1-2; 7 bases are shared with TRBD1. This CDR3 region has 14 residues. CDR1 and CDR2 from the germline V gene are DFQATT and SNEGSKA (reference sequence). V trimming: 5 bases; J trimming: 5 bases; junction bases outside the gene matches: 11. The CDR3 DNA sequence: TGCAGTGCTTCCGGAAGGACAGGCTTTTATGGCTACACCTTC. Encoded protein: CSASGRTGFYGYTF.